This T cell receptor beta chain was identified in a study of CD8 T cells in Susac syndrome. High-throughput TCR beta sequencing covered peripheral CD8+ and CD4+ T cells. The multiple sclerosis controls were treatment-naive patients, and their relapsing-remitting disease was stable or active. While CD8+ and CD4+ T cells were isolated negatively, TEMRA cells were enriched by FACS. Germline CDR1 SEHNR, CDR2 FQNEAQ (reference sequence). V dropped 4 bases and J dropped 13 bases, with 11 bases sitting between them. The CDR3 consists of 12 residues. RNA, at roughly 0.5 to 1 ug, was reverse transcribed with random hexamers. Amplification of the TCR beta CDR3 was carried out by immunoSEQ multiplex PCR, which spanned a total of 54 Vbeta and 13 Jbeta segments. TCRdb fed the immunoSEQ multiplex PCR reads into MiXCR, producing one record per CDR3 protein. The table lists about 210,000 distinct CDR3 sequences, 95% of them singletons.

The chain combines TRBV7-9 with TRBJ1-6; no clear D. This TCR was recovered from a human donor with multiple sclerosis. Sequencing input: CD4+ T cells from PBMCs. The CDR3 DNA follows: TGTGCCAGCAGCTCACGCCCCCTGCCCCTCCACTTT. Protein sequence: CASSSRPLPLHF.